This T cell receptor beta chain emerged from a study of PD-L1 blockade in urothelial cancer. Described time point: pretreatment peripheral blood. This CDR3 is 16 amino acids long. V was pared by 5 bases and J by 0 bases, with 14 bases between. Germline assignment: CDR1 MDHEN and CDR2 SYDVKM. Data came from immunoSEQ multiplex PCR; TCRdb stores just in-frame clones and leaves some out. Counted here are roughly 100,000 clones, more than 80% occurring once; the ten biggest clones make up 0.85% to 1%. This TCR derives from an elderly woman with urothelial cancer. The source material was PBMCs, sampled around atezolizumab (anti-PD-L1) treatment. The chain combines TRBV28 with TRBJ1-3; possible D gene TRBD1, 6 bases. CDR3 nucleotides: TGTGCCAGCAGTCCCATAGGGGACATCTCTGGAAACACCATATATTTT. This codes for CASSPIGDISGNTIYF. The whole variable domain, remainder taken from reference TRBV28 and TRBJ1-3, is DVKVTQSSRYLVKRTGEKVFLECVQDMDHENMFWYRQDPGLGLRLIYFSYDVKMKEKGDIPEGYSVSREKKERFSLILESASTNQTSMYLCASSPIGDISGNTIYFGEGSWLTVV.